These 31 T cell receptor beta chains originate from one sample sequenced in a study of T-cell memory formation after mild COVID-19. MiXCR, run by TCRdb on the 5' RACE reads, gives a single entry per CDR3 protein. This sample has fewer than 350,000 distinct CDR3 sequences, with more than 13% found just once. Sequencing used PBMCs or a T cell subset sorted from them (not recorded which). The receptors stem from a man aged 18 to 30 who had mild COVID-19 (a few samples of this study predate the infection). Cell type and time point are not known.

This clonotype was detected only a few times. This rearrangement joins TRBV6-2 or TRBV6-3 to TRBJ2-7, with 8 bases fitting TRBD2. Germline trimming cut 2 bases from V and 2 bases from J; bases unmatched to any gene: 5. The germline gives CDR1 MNHEY, CDR2 SVGEGT. This CDR3 has 15 residues. The CDR3 DNA reads as TGTGCCAGCAGTTACGGGACTAGTATCGCCTACGAGCAGTACTTC. This codes for CASSYGTSIAYEQYF.

The rearrangement joins TRBV7-2 to TRBJ1-1; perhaps TRBD1 as D (5 bases). Germline CDR1 reads SGHTA; CDR2 reads FQGNSA. Trimming removed 1 base from V and 4 bases from J, with 16 bases in between. The CDR3 contains 16 residues. CDR3 residues: CASSLDSRGWGTEAFF. For the CDR3, the DNA is TGTGCCAGCAGCTTAGATTCACGGGGGTGGGGCACTGAAGCTTTCTTT.

The rearrangement uses TRBV5-6 and TRBJ1-2; 11 bases align to TRBD1. Germline V lookup: CDR1 SGHDT, CDR2 YYEEEE. The CDR3 contains 14 residues. The J segment lost 9 bases and the V segment lost 2 bases, leaving 6 bases of the junction unmatched. The CDR3 here is CASSFGQGASSYTF. In DNA, the CDR3 is TGTGCCAGCAGCTTCGGACAGGGGGCATCGAGCTACACCTTC.

A few counts support this clonotype. This chain joins TRBV27 and TRBJ2-2, with D perhaps TRBD1 (5 bases). CDR1 is MNHEY and CDR2 is SMNVEV in the germline V gene (reference sequence). CDR3 length: 16 residues. Trimming shortened V by 1 base and J by 0 bases, and 9 bases separated the two germline ends. CDR3 sequence reads: CASSLFGAANTGELFF. The CDR3 nucleotides read TGTGCCAGCAGTTTATTTGGGGCCGCGAACACCGGGGAGCTGTTTTTT.

This clonotype appeared a few times. This rearrangement joins TRBV7-6 to TRBJ2-1; D is possibly TRBD1 (6 bases). The germline V gene has CDR1 SGHVS and CDR2 FNYEAQ. This CDR3 region has 14 residues. The V and J ends lost 5 bases and 2 bases respectively, with 10 bases between them. DNA of the CDR3: TGTGCCAGCAGCCAGGGGAATACCTACAATGAGCAGTTCTTC. This encodes CASSQGNTYNEQFF.

This chain uses TRBV9 with TRBJ2-6, with D unresolved. This CDR3 has 16 residues. Germline V gene data show CDR1 as SGDLS and CDR2 as YYNGEE. Trimming shortened V by 4 bases and J by 0 bases, and 11 bases separated the two germline ends. The CDR3 DNA reads TGTGCCAGCAGCCCCGGTGAGTCCTCTGGGGCCAACGTCCTGACTTTC. It codes for CASSPGESSGANVLTF.

This clonotype has more than one count but fewer than ten. The V and J genes are TRBV4-2 and TRBJ2-5; perhaps TRBD1 as D (6 bases). Deletions cut 0 bases from V and 5 bases from J, with 13 bases between. The CDR3 spans 15 residues. The V gene's germline CDR1 is LGHNA and CDR2 YNFKEQ. For the CDR3, the DNA is TGTGCCAGCAGCCAAGAGGCCCAGGGGACGGAGACCCAGTACTTC. Protein: CASSQEAQGTETQYF.

This clonotype was seen more than once but under ten times. The V call is TRBV12-3 or TRBV12-4, the J call TRBJ1-5; D ambiguous. The V and J ends lost 4 bases and 0 bases respectively, with 7 bases between them. The CDR3 sequence is 14 residues long. CDR3 sequence (DNA): TGTGCCAGCAGTTGGAGGAATAGCAATCAGCCCCAGCATTTT. Translation: CASSWRNSNQPQHF.

The chain combines TRBV29-1 with TRBJ2-1; D gene ambiguous. Germline CDR1 is SQVTM and CDR2 is ANQGSEA. The CDR3 is 13 residues long. The V end lost 3 bases, the J end lost 3 bases, and 9 bases lay between the germline ends. CDR3 sequence: CSVDGAGYNEQFF. The CDR3 region has the DNA TGCAGCGTTGATGGCGCAGGCTACAATGAGCAGTTCTTC.

This chain links TRBV20-1 with TRBJ2-7; D uncertain. CDR1 is DFQATT and CDR2 is SNEGSKA in the germline V gene (reference sequence). The CDR3 has 11 residues. V was pared by 3 bases and J by 5 bases, with 8 bases between. CDR3 in amino acids: CSASQGNEQYV. CDR3 nucleotides: TGCAGTGCTAGTCAAGGGAACGAGCAGTACGTC.

This clonotype was counted a few times. The rearrangement joins TRBV7-6 to TRBJ2-1; 7 positions match TRBD2. Per the germline V gene, CDR1 is SGHVS and CDR2 is FNYEAQ. The junction had 12 bases not matched to a gene; V was cut back by 4 bases and J by 12 bases. There are 14 residues in the CDR3. In DNA form, the CDR3 reads TGTGCCAGCAGCTCTCCGACTAGCCCCCCGGGGCAGTTCTTC. Protein product: CASSSPTSPPGQFF.

This clonotype showed up just a few times. The chain combines TRBV5-1 with TRBJ2-5; 11 bases align to TRBD1. Germline V lookup: CDR1 SGHRS, CDR2 YFSETQ. V dropped 6 bases and J dropped 4; count of bases not matched to a gene: 8. CDR3 size: 15 residues. The CDR3 loop reads CASTPGQGVGETQYF. The CDR3 bases are TGCGCCAGCACCCCGGGACAGGGGGTCGGAGAGACCCAGTACTTC.

This clonotype has at least ten counts. The J gene is TRBJ1-1, the V gene TRBV4-3, with D unresolved. CDR1 is LGHNA, CDR2 YSLEER, per germline. The CDR3 extends over 14 amino acids. The V end was cut by 1 base, the J end by 0 bases, with 6 bases between. CDR3 sequence (DNA): TGCGCCAGCAGCCAAGTGGCCATGAACACTGAAGCTTTCTTT. Translation: CASSQVAMNTEAFF.

This clonotype has only a few counts. The chain joins TRBV3-1 to TRBJ1-2, with D hard to call. V was cut by 1 base and J by 2 bases, with 14 bases left in between. There are 16 residues in the CDR3. CDR1 LGHDT and CDR2 YNNKEL come from the germline V gene (reference sequence). CDR3 region: CASSQVRPNGNYGYTF. The CDR3, as DNA: TGTGCCAGCAGCCAAGTAAGACCAAACGGCAACTATGGCTACACCTTC.

This chain links TRBV2 with TRBJ2-1, with 11 bases fitting TRBD2. The CDR3 is 15 residues long. Germline V gives CDR1 SNHLY, CDR2 FYNNEI. With 10 bases clipped from V and 0 bases from J, the junction kept 5 bases outside the gene matches. CDR3 DNA: TGTGCCACCGGGACTAGCGGAAGCTCCTACAATGAGCAGTTCTTC. This sequence encodes CATGTSGSSYNEQFF.

The chain combines TRBV2 with TRBJ1-1; D perhaps matches TRBD1 (5 bases). Trimming removed 0 bases from V and 8 bases from J, with 10 bases in between. This CDR3 has 13 amino acids. Germline assignment: CDR1 SNHLY and CDR2 FYNNEI. CDR3 DNA: TGTGCCAGCAGTGAAGCGTATTACAGGGAAGCTTTCTTT. Its protein is CASSEAYYREAFF.

This clonotype has just a few counts. The chain uses TRBV11-2 and TRBJ1-2, with D uncertain. The CDR3 is made up of 11 amino acids. Germline assignment: CDR1 SGHAT and CDR2 FQNNGV. V shed 4 bases and J shed 7 bases, with 7 bases lying between them. CDR3 nucleotides: TGTGCCAGCAGCTCCTCGGGTGGCTACACCTTC. Its protein product is CASSSSGGYTF.

This rearrangement joins TRBV6-1 to TRBJ2-5; D is possibly TRBD1 (5 bases). Germline lookup yields CDR1 MNHNS and CDR2 SASEGT. The CDR3 length is 13 residues. The ends were cut back, 8 bases at V and 4 bases at J, with 14 bases in the middle. CDR3 sequence reads: CASAGHFGETQYF. DNA of the CDR3: TGTGCCAGCGCCGGACATTTTGGAGAGACCCAGTACTTC.

The chain combines TRBV18 with TRBJ2-1, with D tentatively TRBD1 or TRBD2 (5 bases each). Trimming left V 3 bases short and J 2 bases short, with 11 bases between. Germline V CDR1 and CDR2: KGHSH, LQKENI. The CDR3 has 15 amino acids. CDR3 region: CASSPDWGPYNEQFF. The CDR3, as DNA: TGTGCCAGCTCACCGGACTGGGGCCCCTACAATGAGCAGTTCTTC.

This clonotype has only a few counts. V and J are TRBV4-3 and TRBJ1-2; D call uncertain. The ends were cut back, 2 bases at V and 8 bases at J, with 15 bases in the middle. There are 14 residues in the CDR3. Germline V gene sequence: CDR1 LGHNA, CDR2 YSLEER. The CDR3 is CASSQSQSRGGYTF. CDR3 DNA sequence: TGCGCCAGCAGCCAAAGTCAGAGTAGAGGCGGCTACACCTTC.

This clonotype has a handful of counts. The rearrangement uses TRBV9 and TRBJ2-7; TRBD2 is a possible D gene (5 bases). CDR3 size: 18 residues. Germline loops: CDR1 SGDLS, CDR2 YYNGEE. V shed 3 bases and J shed 8 bases, with 30 bases lying between them. CDR3 bases: TGTGCCAGCAGCGCCCCGGATTCTGAACTAGGCGACATCGGGAAGCAGTACTTC. This gives the protein CASSAPDSELGDIGKQYF. Together with reference TRBV9 and TRBJ2-7, the CDR3 gives the full variable domain: DSGVTQTPKHLITATGQRVTLRCSPRSGDLSVYWYQQSLDQGLQFLIQYYNGEERAKGNILERFSAQQFPDLHSELNLSSLELGDSALYFCASSAPDSELGDIGKQYFGPGTRLTVT.

J is TRBJ2-7 and V is TRBV6-5, with D perhaps TRBD1 or TRBD2 (6 bases each). The CDR3 length is 15 residues. Between the trimmed V and J ends, which lost 2 bases and 6 bases, there was a span of 17 bases. Germline CDR1 is MNHEY and CDR2 is SVGAGI. The CDR3, as DNA: TGTGCCAGCAGTTACGAGGGACGGGGGCCTGGCGAGCAGTACTTC. Translation: CASSYEGRGPGEQYF.

V is TRBV5-1 and J is TRBJ2-1, with D uncertain. Germline V gene lookup returns CDR1 SGHRS and CDR2 YFSETQ. CDR3 length equals 14 residues. Trimming pared 5 bases from V and 4 bases from J, leaving 13 bases between. CDR3 region: CASRGETRYNEQFF. CDR3 DNA sequence: TGCGCCAGCAGAGGTGAGACACGATACAATGAGCAGTTCTTC.

The chain is built from TRBV7-2 and TRBJ2-5; 8 bases map to TRBD2. J lost 7 bases, V lost 5 bases, and 9 bases had no gene match. The CDR3 is 14 residues long. CDR1 SGHTA and CDR2 FQGNSA come from the germline V gene. In DNA, the CDR3 is TGTGCCAGCAGCCTCACTAGCGGCCAGGGGACCCAGTACTTC. Its protein product is CASSLTSGQGTQYF.

This clonotype was seen ten or more times. The chain couples TRBV9 to TRBJ2-1; TRBD2 matches 9 bases. This CDR3 comprises 14 residues. J lost 10 bases, V lost 3 bases, and 8 bases had no gene match. Germline CDR1 is SGDLS and CDR2 is YYNGEE. The DNA of the CDR3 is TGTGCCAGCAGCGCAACGGGACTAGCCGGGGAGCAGTTCTTC. Translated: CASSATGLAGEQFF.

This clonotype has at least ten counts. V gene TRBV20-1 combines with J gene TRBJ2-1; 12 bases are shared with TRBD2. Trimming took 5 bases from V and 5 from J; bases not matched to a gene: 7. The germline CDR1 and CDR2 sequences are DFQATT and SNEGSKA (reference sequence). There are 15 residues in the CDR3. The CDR3 protein is CSAPLAGGPNNEQFF. Here the CDR3 DNA reads TGCAGTGCTCCTCTAGCGGGGGGGCCCAACAATGAGCAGTTCTTC.

This clonotype turned up a few times. The chain links TRBV6-2 or TRBV6-3 to TRBJ2-3; D unresolved. The germline V gene encodes CDR1 MNHEY and CDR2 SVGEGT. V lost 2 bases and J lost 0, with 12 bases in between. CDR3 length equals 16 residues. The CDR3 here is CASSYETATSTDTQYF. The CDR3 DNA follows: TGTGCCAGCAGTTACGAGACGGCCACTAGCACAGATACGCAGTATTTT.

This clonotype showed up just a few times. The CDR3, as DNA: TGCAGTGCTAGCGCACAGGGAGTCGGGACTGAAGCTTTCTTT. Protein: CSASAQGVGTEAFF. The rearrangement links TRBV20-1 to TRBJ1-1; D might be TRBD1 (6 bases). Trimming took off 3 bases at V and 5 bases at J, with 16 bases between the two ends. Looked up from germline, CDR1 is DFQATT and CDR2 is SNEGSKA (reference sequence). This CDR3 comprises 14 residues.

The sample holds a few counts of this clonotype. V is TRBV6-5 and J is TRBJ2-3; D is undetermined. Between the trimmed V and J ends, which lost 0 bases and 5 bases, there was a span of 15 bases. This CDR3 contains 16 residues. Germline assignment: CDR1 MNHEY and CDR2 SVGAGI. The CDR3 is CASSYSNSIRGDTQYF. In nucleotides, the CDR3 is TGTGCCAGCAGTTACTCAAACAGTATCCGAGGAGATACGCAGTATTTT.

The V and J genes are TRBV6-2 or TRBV6-3 and TRBJ2-6; possible D gene TRBD2, 5 bases. The CDR3 runs to 16 residues. Germline assignment: CDR1 MNHEY and CDR2 SVGEGT. V lost 11 bases to trimming and J lost 0 bases, with 17 bases between them. Written as DNA, the CDR3 is TGTGCCTGCTCCCTAGCCCCCCTCTCTGGGGCCAACGTCCTGACTTTC. It specifies CACSLAPLSGANVLTF.

The chain couples TRBV18 to TRBJ1-2, with D perhaps matching TRBD1 (5 bases). Germline V lookup: CDR1 KGHSH, CDR2 LQKENI. This CDR3 comprises 15 residues. Trimming stripped 3 bases from V and 2 bases from J, with 13 bases between. The CDR3 nucleotides read TGTGCCAGCTCACCTTCCGGGGACCTCAACTATGGCTACACCTTC. This translates into CASSPSGDLNYGYTF.